Listed here is a single T cell receptor (beta chain). The target antigen is unknown. Sequencing used immunoSEQ multiplex PCR; TCRdb keeps in-frame clones, though not all of them. The sample carries around 2.5 million clones, roughly 93% recorded once. Naive CD45RA+ and memory CD45RA-negative subsets were split from CD4+ cells. The data belong to a study of shared clonotypes between healthy human individuals. Study overall: With ages of 18 to 49, the donors were two women and a few men. Study-level points and caveats: Generation probabilities of non-shared clonotypes were lower (relative to those shared by all four donors). Sorted-subset samples were not fully sequenced, rarefaction indicated.

The V end was cut by 6 bases, the J end by 6 bases, with 9 bases between. The germline V gene encodes CDR1 LNHDA and CDR2 SQIVND (reference sequence). The CDR3 covers 12 residues. Sequences were obtained from naive CD4+ T cells from PBMCs. Subset defined: CD45RA+ positively selected. The receptor was isolated from a young man in good health. Some clones in this sample may be carry-over from other donors' samples. The rearrangement joins TRBV19 to TRBJ2-4, with TRBD2 as a possible D gene (6 bases). CDR3 loop: CASSRDLNIQYF. As DNA, the CDR3 is TGTGCCAGTAGCAGGGACTTAAACATTCAGTACTTC.